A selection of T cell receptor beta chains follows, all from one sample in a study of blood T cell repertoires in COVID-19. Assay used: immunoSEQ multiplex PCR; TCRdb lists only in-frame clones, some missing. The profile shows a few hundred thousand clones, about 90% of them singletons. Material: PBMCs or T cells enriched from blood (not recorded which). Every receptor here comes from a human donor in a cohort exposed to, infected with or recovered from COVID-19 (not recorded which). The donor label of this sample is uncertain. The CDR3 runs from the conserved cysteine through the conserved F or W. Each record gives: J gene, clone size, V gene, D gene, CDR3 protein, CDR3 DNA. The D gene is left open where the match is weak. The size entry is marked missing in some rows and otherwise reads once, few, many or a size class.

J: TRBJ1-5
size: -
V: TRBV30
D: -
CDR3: CAWSSTGDQPQHF
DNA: TGTGCCTGGAGTTCGACGGGGGATCAGCCCCAGCATTTT

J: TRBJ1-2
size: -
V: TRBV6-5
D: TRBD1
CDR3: CASSSFGTGYGYTF
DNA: TGTGCCAGCAGTTCATTTGGGACAGGGTATGGCTACACCTTC

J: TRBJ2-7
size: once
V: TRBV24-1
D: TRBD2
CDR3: CATSDPLSGGLYEQYF
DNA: TGTGCCACCAGTGATCCGCTTAGCGGGGGGCTCTACGAGCAGTACTTC

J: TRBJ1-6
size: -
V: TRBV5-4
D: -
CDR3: CASSLEQGRNSPLHF
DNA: TGTGCCAGCAGCTTGGAACAGGGTAGGAATTCACCCCTCCACTTT

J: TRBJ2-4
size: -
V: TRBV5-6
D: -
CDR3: CASSLVTGDKNIQYF
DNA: TGTGCCAGCAGCTTGGTTACGGGGGACAAAAACATTCAGTACTTC

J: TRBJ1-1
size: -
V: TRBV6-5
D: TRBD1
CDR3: CASSLGQDTEAFF
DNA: TGTGCCAGCAGTCTTGGACAGGACACTGAAGCTTTCTTT

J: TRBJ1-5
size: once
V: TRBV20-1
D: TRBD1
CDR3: CSASAGQGSNQPQHF
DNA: TGCAGTGCTAGTGCTGGACAGGGTAGCAATCAGCCCCAGCATTTT

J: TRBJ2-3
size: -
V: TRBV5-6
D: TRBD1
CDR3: CASSLQGAWDTQYF
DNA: TGTGCCAGCAGCCTACAGGGGGCTTGGGATACGCAGTATTTT

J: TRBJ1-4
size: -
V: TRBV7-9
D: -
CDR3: CASSPRGGANEKLFF
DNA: TGTGCCAGCAGCCCCCGTGGAGGGGCGAATGAAAAACTGTTTTTT

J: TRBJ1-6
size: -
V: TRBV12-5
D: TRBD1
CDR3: CASGADRRSAYNSPLHF
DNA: TGTGCTAGTGGTGCGGACAGGAGGTCCGCCTATAATTCACCCCTCCACTTT

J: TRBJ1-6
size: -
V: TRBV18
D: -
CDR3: CASSLVAQSGANSPLHF
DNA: TGTGCCAGCTCGCTCGTCGCTCAGTCAGGGGCGAATTCACCCCTCCACTTT

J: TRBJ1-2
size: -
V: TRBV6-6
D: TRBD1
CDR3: CASSRYRDRGWYDGYTF
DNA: TGTGCCAGCAGTAGATACCGGGACAGGGGGTGGTATGATGGCTACACCTTC

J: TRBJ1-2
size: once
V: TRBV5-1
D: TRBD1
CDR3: CASDPGGSNYGYTF
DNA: TGCGCCAGCGATCCAGGGGGCAGCAACTATGGCTACACCTTC

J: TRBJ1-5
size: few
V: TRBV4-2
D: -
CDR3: CASSQDRGRAQPQHF
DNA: TGTGCCAGCAGCCAAGATCGGGGGAGGGCTCAGCCCCAGCATTTT

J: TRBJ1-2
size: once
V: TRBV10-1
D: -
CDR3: CASLAGYTF
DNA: TGCGCCAGTCTAGCGGGCTACACCTTC

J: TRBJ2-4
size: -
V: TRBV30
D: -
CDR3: CAWKSGGVNIQYF
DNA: TGTGCCTGGAAGAGCGGCGGAGTAAACATTCAGTACTTC

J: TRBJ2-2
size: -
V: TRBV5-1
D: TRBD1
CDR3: CASSGTGENTGELFF
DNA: TGCGCCAGCAGCGGGACAGGGGAGAACACCGGGGAGCTGTTTTTT

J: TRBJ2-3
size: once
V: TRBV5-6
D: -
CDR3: CASSLFQGLTDTQYF
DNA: TGTGCCAGCAGCTTGTTTCAGGGACTCACAGATACGCAGTATTTT

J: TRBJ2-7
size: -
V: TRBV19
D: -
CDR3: CASSPRLQGSYEQYF
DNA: TGTGCCAGCTCCCCTCGGTTACAGGGCTCCTACGAGCAGTACTTC

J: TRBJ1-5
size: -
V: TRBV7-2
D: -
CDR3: CASSPRGGSQPQHF
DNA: TGTGCCAGCAGCCCCCGGGGGGGGAGCCAGCCCCAGCATTTT

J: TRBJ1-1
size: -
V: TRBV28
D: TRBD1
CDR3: CASSLRDRNTEAFF
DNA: TGTGCCAGCAGTTTACGGGACAGGAACACTGAAGCTTTCTTT

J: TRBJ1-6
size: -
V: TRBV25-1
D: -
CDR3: CASRQGQSPLHF
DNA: TGTGCCAGCAGACAGGGACAATCACCCCTCCACTTT

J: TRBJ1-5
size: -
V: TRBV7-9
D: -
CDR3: CASSLGLEDQPQHF
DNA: TGTGCCAGCAGCTTAGGTCTTGAGGATCAGCCCCAGCATTTT

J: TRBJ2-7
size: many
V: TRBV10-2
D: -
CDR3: CASSEPKGGEQYF
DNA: TGCGCCAGCAGTGAGCCGAAGGGAGGCGAGCAGTACTTC

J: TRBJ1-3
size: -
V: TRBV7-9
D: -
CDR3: CASSQMGARGNTIYF
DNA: TGTGCCAGCAGCCAGATGGGGGCGAGAGGAAACACCATATATTTT

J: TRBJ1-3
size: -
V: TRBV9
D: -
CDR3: CASSVEWSGGASGNTIYF
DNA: TGTGCCAGCAGCGTAGAGTGGTCGGGGGGAGCCTCTGGAAACACCATATATTTT

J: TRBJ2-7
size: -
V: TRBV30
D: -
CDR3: CAGRREGYEQYF
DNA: TGTGCCGGGAGGAGGGAAGGCTACGAGCAGTACTTC

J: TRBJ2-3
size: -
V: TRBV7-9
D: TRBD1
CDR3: CASSLETGSDTQYF
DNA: TGTGCCAGCAGCTTAGAGACAGGGTCGGATACGCAGTATTTT

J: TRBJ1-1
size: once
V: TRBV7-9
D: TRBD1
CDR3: CASSSRQGKAEAFF
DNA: TGTGCCAGCAGCTCGAGACAGGGTAAGGCTGAAGCTTTCTTT

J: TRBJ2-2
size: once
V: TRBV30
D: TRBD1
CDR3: CAWNRGQRELFF
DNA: TGTGCCTGGAACAGGGGGCAGAGGGAGCTGTTTTTT

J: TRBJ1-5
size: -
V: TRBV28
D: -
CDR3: CASSFAGLGGQPQHF
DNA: TGTGCCAGCAGTTTCGCCGGACTGGGGGGTCAGCCCCAGCATTTT

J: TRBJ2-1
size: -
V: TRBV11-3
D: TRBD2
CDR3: CASSLRSGGADEQFF
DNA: TGTGCCAGCAGCTTAAGGAGCGGGGGGGCCGATGAGCAGTTCTTC

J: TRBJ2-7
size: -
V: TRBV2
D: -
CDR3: CASSDARVEFEQYF
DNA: TGTGCCAGCAGTGACGCCAGGGTGGAGTTCGAGCAGTACTTC

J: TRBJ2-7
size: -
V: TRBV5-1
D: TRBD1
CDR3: CASSHLAGTGPNEQYF
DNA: TGCGCCAGCAGCCACCTGGCCGGGACAGGGCCCAACGAGCAGTACTTC

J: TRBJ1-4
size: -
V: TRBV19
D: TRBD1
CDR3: CATAGQGSEKLFF
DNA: TGTGCCACTGCGGGACAGGGAAGTGAAAAACTGTTTTTT

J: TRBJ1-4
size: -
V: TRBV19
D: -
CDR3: CASSIGIKASEKLFF
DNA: TGTGCCAGTAGTATCGGGATAAAAGCCAGTGAAAAACTGTTTTTT

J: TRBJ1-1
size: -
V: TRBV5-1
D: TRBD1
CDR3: CASSSPSQTGESFF
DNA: TGCGCCAGCAGCTCCCCCTCCCAGACAGGGGAATCTTTCTTT

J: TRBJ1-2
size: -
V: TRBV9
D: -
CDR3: CASSVARSSTGDGYTF
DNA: TGTGCCAGCAGCGTAGCCCGAAGTTCGACAGGCGATGGCTACACCTTC

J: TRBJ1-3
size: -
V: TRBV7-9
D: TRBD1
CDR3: CASSLATGGTGNTIYF
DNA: TGTGCCAGCAGCTTAGCGACAGGGGGAACTGGAAACACCATATATTTT

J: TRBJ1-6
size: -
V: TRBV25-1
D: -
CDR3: CASRLQGGGNSPLHF
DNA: TGTGCCAGCAGGCTCCAGGGCGGGGGTAATTCACCCCTCCACTTT

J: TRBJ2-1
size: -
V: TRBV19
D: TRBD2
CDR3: CASSMLAGGPYEQFF
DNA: TGTGCCAGTAGTATGCTAGCGGGGGGGCCTTATGAGCAGTTCTTC

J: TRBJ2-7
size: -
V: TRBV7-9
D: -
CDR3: CASRKTGILLPEQYF
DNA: TGTGCCAGCCGCAAAACAGGGATACTGCTCCCCGAGCAGTACTTC

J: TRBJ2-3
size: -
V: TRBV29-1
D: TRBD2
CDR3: CSVEGLAGRDTQYF
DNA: TGCAGCGTCGAGGGACTAGCGGGGCGAGATACGCAGTATTTT

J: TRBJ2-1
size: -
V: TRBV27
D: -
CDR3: CASSTLISSYNEQFF
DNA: TGTGCCAGCAGTACCCTTATTAGCTCCTACAATGAGCAGTTCTTC

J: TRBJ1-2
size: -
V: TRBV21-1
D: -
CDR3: CASSKERDRGLSNYGYTF
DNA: TGTGCCAGCAGCAAAGAACGGGACAGGGGACTGTCTAACTATGGCTACACCTTC

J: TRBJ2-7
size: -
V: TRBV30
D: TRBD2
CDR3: CAWSEETSIHEQYF
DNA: TGTGCCTGGAGTGAGGAGACTAGCATCCACGAGCAGTACTTC

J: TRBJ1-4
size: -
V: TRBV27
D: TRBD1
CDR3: CASSPRQGAYNEKLFF
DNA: TGTGCCAGCAGTCCCCGACAGGGGGCCTATAATGAAAAACTGTTTTTT

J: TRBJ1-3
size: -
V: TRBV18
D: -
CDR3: CASSSYESSGNTIYF
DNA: TGTGCCAGCTCATCCTACGAAAGCTCTGGAAACACCATATATTTT

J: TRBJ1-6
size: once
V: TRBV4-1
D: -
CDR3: CASSPGGGGFNSPLHF
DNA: TGCGCCAGCAGCCCCGGCGGGGGGGGGTTCAATTCACCCCTCCACTTT

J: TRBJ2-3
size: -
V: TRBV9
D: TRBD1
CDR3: CASSDYLRAGTGTDTQYF
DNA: TGTGCCAGCAGCGATTACCTTAGAGCCGGGACAGGCACAGATACGCAGTATTTT

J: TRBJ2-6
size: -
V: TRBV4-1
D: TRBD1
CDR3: CASSQPGQGRSGANVLTF
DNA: TGCGCCAGCAGCCAACCGGGACAGGGGCGCTCTGGGGCCAACGTCCTGACTTTC